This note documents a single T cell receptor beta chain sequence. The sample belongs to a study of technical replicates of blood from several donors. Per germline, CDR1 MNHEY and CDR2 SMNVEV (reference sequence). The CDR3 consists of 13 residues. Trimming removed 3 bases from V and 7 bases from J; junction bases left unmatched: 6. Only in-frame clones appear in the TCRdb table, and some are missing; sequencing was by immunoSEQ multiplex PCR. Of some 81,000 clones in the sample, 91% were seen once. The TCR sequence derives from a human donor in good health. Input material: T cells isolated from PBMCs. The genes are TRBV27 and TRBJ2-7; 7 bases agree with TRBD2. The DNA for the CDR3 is TGTGCCAGCAGTTTCGCGGGAGCTGATGAGCAGTACTTC. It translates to CASSFAGADEQYF.